One and the same sample provided the 30 T cell receptor beta chains below, sequenced in a study of blood T cell repertoires in COVID-19. Using immunoSEQ multiplex PCR, the repertoire was profiled, and TCRdb retains in-frame clones only, with some absent. This table has about 170,000 clones, 80% to 95% appearing once. Sequencing input: peripheral blood. These receptors all come from a man younger than 40 with COVID-19, enrolled during active disease.

This clone was counted a single time. The chain employs TRBV18 and TRBJ1-2; D not resolved. The ends were cut back, 2 bases at V and 0 bases at J, with 16 bases in the middle. The V gene's germline CDR1 is KGHSH and CDR2 LQKENI. This CDR3 spans 17 amino acids. Here the CDR3 DNA reads TGTGCCAGCTCACCAATCGGTCCCCCCGGGACTAACTATGGCTACACCTTC. Translation: CASSPIGPPGTNYGYTF.

The chain is built from TRBV7-2 and TRBJ1-2; 7 bases match TRBD1. Germline trimming cut 1 base from V and 4 bases from J; bases unmatched to any gene: 3. This CDR3 has 14 residues. Germline assignment: CDR1 SGHTA and CDR2 FQGNSA. The CDR3 here is CASSLVGTVYGYTF. The DNA of the CDR3 is TGTGCCAGCAGCTTAGTAGGGACAGTCTATGGCTACACCTTC.

This chain links TRBV5-1 with TRBJ1-6; 8 positions agree with TRBD1. Germline V gene data show CDR1 as SGHRS and CDR2 as YFSETQ. J was trimmed by 10 bases and V by 6 bases; bases with no gene match: 12. The CDR3 totals 15 residues. The CDR3 protein is CASTSGQGTGSPLHF. As DNA, the CDR3 is TGCGCCAGCACCTCCGGACAGGGAACGGGCTCACCCCTCCACTTT.

This chain uses TRBV6-5 with TRBJ2-1; no clear D gene. CDR3 size: 10 residues. Germline CDR1 is MNHEY and CDR2 is SVGAGI. The V end lost 8 bases, the J end lost 5 bases, and 4 bases lay between the germline ends. The CDR3 here is CASGDNEQFF. CDR3 bases: TGTGCCAGCGGAGACAATGAGCAGTTCTTC.

The chain combines TRBV14 with TRBJ1-4; D is uncertain. CDR3 size: 19 residues. The ends were cut back, 0 bases at V and 0 bases at J, with 17 bases in the middle. From germline, CDR1 is SGHDN and CDR2 FVKESK. This chain's CDR3 is CASSQDLTERLATNEKLFF. Written as DNA, the CDR3 is TGTGCCAGCAGCCAAGATCTCACAGAACGACTAGCAACTAATGAAAAACTGTTTTTT.

The chain employs TRBV27 and TRBJ2-3; D unresolved. This CDR3 has 13 residues. The V gene's germline CDR1 is MNHEY and CDR2 SMNVEV (reference sequence). Trimming stripped 5 bases from V and 3 bases from J, with 9 bases between. In DNA form, the CDR3 reads TGTGCCAGCAGTATCCTTGTGACAGATACGCAGTATTTT. Its translation: CASSILVTDTQYF.

V is TRBV28 and J is TRBJ1-4; perhaps TRBD1 as D (5 bases). Germline V gene data show CDR1 as MDHEN and CDR2 as SYDVKM. V lost 6 bases to trimming and J lost 4 bases, with 24 bases between them. The CDR3 loop spans 18 amino acids. The CDR3 region is CASSNKLPDKHINEKLFF. DNA for the CDR3: TGTGCCAGCAGCAACAAGTTACCGGACAAGCACATTAATGAAAAACTGTTTTTT. The variable domain in full, with the rest retrieved from reference TRBV28 and TRBJ1-4, is DVKVTQSSRYLVKRTGEKVFLECVQDMDHENMFWYRQDPGLGLRLIYFSYDVKMKEKGDIPEGYSVSREKKERFSLILESASTNQTSMYLCASSNKLPDKHINEKLFFGSGTQLSVL.

The rearrangement joins TRBV10-3 to TRBJ1-1, with D hard to call. The ends were cut back, 2 bases at V and 5 bases at J, with 15 bases in the middle. In germline, CDR1 is ENHRY, CDR2 SYGVKD. The CDR3 has 15 amino acids. The CDR3: CAISERSEGTTEAFF. For the CDR3, the DNA is TGTGCCATCAGTGAGAGATCGGAGGGTACGACTGAAGCTTTCTTT.

V is TRBV4-2 and J is TRBJ1-1; tentatively, D is TRBD1 (6 bases). V gave up 2 bases and J gave up 3 bases, with 10 bases separating them. The CDR3 is 14 residues long. In germline, CDR1 is LGHNA, CDR2 YNFKEQ. CDR3 DNA: TGTGCCAGCAGCCAAATGGCAGGGGACACTGAAGCTTTCTTT. It translates to CASSQMAGDTEAFF.

V gene TRBV7-9 combines with J gene TRBJ1-6, with a tentative D call TRBD1 (6 bases). The length of the CDR3 is 18 residues. The germline V gene encodes CDR1 SEHNR and CDR2 FQNEAQ (reference sequence). V dropped 1 base and J dropped 0 bases, with 13 bases sitting between them. In DNA, the CDR3 is TGTGCCAGCAGCTTAGATTGGGACACCCGCTCCTATAATTCACCCCTCCACTTT. Translation: CASSLDWDTRSYNSPLHF.

The V and J genes are TRBV9 and TRBJ2-1; no reliable D call. Trimming stripped 0 bases from V and 0 bases from J, with 7 bases between. The CDR3 is 15 amino acids. Germline-derived CDR1 and CDR2 are SGDLS and YYNGEE. Written as DNA, the CDR3 is TGTGCCAGCAGCGTAGCTCTGAGCTCCTACAATGAGCAGTTCTTC. Its translation: CASSVALSSYNEQFF.

The chain recombines TRBV6-5 with TRBJ1-6; 12 bases agree with TRBD1. The V and J ends lost 6 bases and 10 bases, in that order; junction bases with no gene match: 4. Per germline, CDR1 MNHEY and CDR2 SVGAGI. The CDR3 is 14 residues long. CDR3: CASSQGQGASPLHF. The CDR3 DNA reads TGTGCCAGCAGCCAGGGACAGGGGGCGTCACCCCTCCACTTT.

The V call is TRBV12-3 or TRBV12-4, the J call TRBJ2-7; D gene uncertain. Trimming left V 1 base short and J 1 base short, with 5 bases between. The CDR3 contains 13 residues. The CDR3 bases are TGTGCCAGCAGTTTAGTGCAGTCCTACGAGCAGTACTTC. This gives the protein CASSLVQSYEQYF.

This sequence joins TRBV7-3 and TRBJ2-1; no clear D gene. The CDR3 spans 11 residues. Trimming removed 8 bases at V and 8 bases at J, with 10 bases between. Germline CDR1 reads SGHTA; CDR2 reads FQGTGA. The CDR3 reads CASSIGDEQFF. The DNA for the CDR3 is TGTGCCAGCTCGATTGGAGATGAGCAGTTCTTC.

This clone was seen just once. The chain carries TRBV19 and TRBJ1-5; the D is unclear. CDR3 length equals 15 residues. V lost 3 bases, J lost 0 bases, and 9 bases lay in between. Germline V gives CDR1 LNHDA, CDR2 SQIVND (reference sequence). CDR3 coding DNA: TGTGCCAGTAGTATTTTGGAGGTTAGCAATCAGCCCCAGCATTTT. Translation gives CASSILEVSNQPQHF. The whole variable domain, filled in from reference TRBV19 and TRBJ1-5, reads DGGITQSPKYLFRKEGQNVTLSCEQNLNHDAMYWYRQDPGQGLRLIYYSQIVNDFQKGDIAEGYSVSREKKESFPLTVTSAQKNPTAFYLCASSILEVSNQPQHFGDGTRLSIL.

The J gene is TRBJ1-2, the V gene TRBV30; D is unresolved. The V gene's germline CDR1 is GTSNPN and CDR2 SVGIG (reference sequence). This CDR3 contains 13 residues. The germline V and J ends were trimmed by 2 bases and 1 base, with 8 bases remaining between them. CDR3 nucleotides: TGTGCCTGGAGTTGTGAGAATAACTATGGCTACACCTTC. Residues: CAWSCENNYGYTF.

This clone was seen a single time. One end of the junction is discordant with germline, which a read error may explain. This chain uses TRBV10-3 with TRBJ2-7, with a weak D call TRBD2 (6 bases). Germline lookup yields CDR1 ENHRY and CDR2 SYGVKD. The CDR3 totals 15 residues. CDR3 loop: CAISEGGSTGPRATF. The CDR3, as DNA: TGTGCCATCAGTGAGGGGGGGAGCACTGGACCTCGAGCAACCTTC.

This CDR3 is CASSFSGTTNEKLFF. CDR3 nucleotide sequence: TGTGCCAGCAGCTTTAGCGGTACAACTAATGAAAAACTGTTTTTT. The chain combines TRBV7-9 with TRBJ1-4; D gene unclear. Germline V gives CDR1 SEHNR, CDR2 FQNEAQ (reference sequence). V lost 3 bases to trimming and J lost 0 bases, with 8 bases between them. This CDR3 spans 15 amino acids. Variable domain in full (rest from reference TRBV7-9 and TRBJ1-4): DTGVSQNPRHKITKRGQNVTFRCDPISEHNRLYWYRQTLGQGPEFLTYFQNEAQLEKSRLLSDRFSAERPKGSFSTLEIQRTEQGDSAMYLCASSFSGTTNEKLFFGSGTQLSVL.

The J gene is TRBJ1-1, the V gene TRBV5-1; no reliable D call. Trimming shortened V by 0 bases and J by 10 bases, and 16 bases separated the two germline ends. CDR1 and CDR2 (germline): SGHRS, YFSETQ. This CDR3 contains 14 residues. Written as DNA, the CDR3 is TGCGCCAGCAGCTTGGTGGGCCTTGGTATAGGAGCTTTCTTT. This gives the protein CASSLVGLGIGAFF.

This clone came up once. The chain links TRBV6-2 or TRBV6-3 to TRBJ2-2; D is perhaps TRBD2 (6 bases). Germline values: CDR1 MNHEY, CDR2 SVGEGT. This CDR3 is 17 amino acids long. V shed 4 bases and J shed 0 bases, with 15 bases lying between them. The CDR3 region has the DNA TGTGCCAGCAGTTTGTTTGGGCGGGGACCGAACACCGGGGAGCTGTTTTTT. Translation: CASSLFGRGPNTGELFF.

V and J are TRBV5-6 and TRBJ1-4; TRBD1 matches 9 bases. V trimming: 0 bases; J trimming: 3 bases; junction bases outside the gene matches: 6. The CDR3 covers 17 residues. CDR1 and CDR2 from the germline V gene are SGHDT and YYEEEE. This chain's CDR3 is CASSLDRGLVANEKLFF. The DNA of the CDR3 is TGTGCCAGCAGCTTGGACAGGGGGCTGGTAGCTAATGAAAAACTGTTTTTT. The variable domain in full, with the rest retrieved from reference TRBV5-6 and TRBJ1-4, is DAGVTQSPTHLIKTRGQQVTLRCSPKSGHDTVSWYQQALGQGPQFIFQYYEEEERQRGNFPDRFSGHQFPNYSSELNVNALLLGDSALYLCASSLDRGLVANEKLFFGSGTQLSVL.

The chain employs TRBV13 and TRBJ2-7; the D is unclear. With 3 bases removed from V and 5 bases from J, the gap between germline ends came to 14 bases. The CDR3 has 14 amino acids. The germline V gene encodes CDR1 PRHDT and CDR2 FYEKMQ (reference sequence). The CDR3 sequence: CASSLRLVQDEQYF. CDR3 bases: TGTGCCAGCAGCTTGCGACTTGTCCAAGACGAGCAGTACTTC.

The chain uses TRBV7-9 and TRBJ2-3; TRBD1 is a possible D gene (5 bases). The germline V and J ends were trimmed by 1 base and 4 bases, with 9 bases remaining between them. Germline V lookup: CDR1 SEHNR, CDR2 FQNEAQ (reference sequence). The CDR3 sequence is 14 residues long. In DNA form, the CDR3 reads TGTGCCAGCAGCTTAGAGTGGGGCGCAGATACGCAGTATTTT. Translation: CASSLEWGADTQYF.

The rearrangement uses TRBV19 and TRBJ1-3, with 8 bases fitting TRBD1. The CDR3 is 14 amino acids. CDR1 is LNHDA and CDR2 is SQIVND in the germline V gene (reference sequence). Trimming removed 5 bases from V and 5 bases from J; junction bases left unmatched: 5. The DNA for the CDR3 is TGTGCCAGTAGTTCTCGGACAGGGAGAAACACCATATATTTT. Protein sequence: CASSSRTGRNTIYF.

This chain connects TRBV2 to TRBJ1-3; 9 positions match TRBD1. Trimming took 6 bases from V and 1 from J; bases not matched to a gene: 16. The CDR3 length is 19 residues. Germline V lookup: CDR1 SNHLY, CDR2 FYNNEI. The chain's CDR3 is CASRHRGPGISTSGNTIYF. The CDR3 DNA reads as TGTGCCAGCAGACACAGGGGGCCAGGAATTAGTACTTCTGGAAACACCATATATTTT. Using reference TRBV2 and TRBJ1-3 for the parts outside the CDR3, the full variable domain is EPEVTQTPSHQVTQMGQEVILRCVPISNHLYFYWYRQILGQKVEFLVSFYNNEISEKSEIFDDQFSVERPDGSNFTLKIRSTKLEDSAMYFCASRHRGPGISTSGNTIYFGEGSWLTVV.

This clone appeared a single time. V is TRBV7-3 and J is TRBJ1-5, with unresolved D. CDR1 is SGHTA, CDR2 FQGTGA, per germline. The CDR3 totals 14 residues. The germline V and J ends were trimmed by 0 bases and 5 bases, with 8 bases remaining between them. CDR3 sequence (DNA): TGTGCCAGCAGCTTAACCGACTTTCATCAGCCCCAGCATTTT. Protein sequence: CASSLTDFHQPQHF.

The genes are TRBV19 and TRBJ1-2, with 8 bases matching TRBD1. The J segment lost 4 bases and the V segment lost 6 bases, leaving 10 bases of the junction unmatched. The CDR3 is made up of 15 amino acids. Germline V gene data show CDR1 as LNHDA and CDR2 as SQIVND (reference sequence). The CDR3 loop reads CASRAPGGASYGYTF. In nucleotides, the CDR3 is TGTGCCAGTAGGGCCCCAGGGGGCGCAAGCTATGGCTACACCTTC.

The chain employs TRBV7-2 and TRBJ1-5, with D perhaps TRBD1 (6 bases). Trimming removed 5 bases at V and 6 bases at J, with 17 bases between. CDR1 and CDR2 (germline): SGHTA, FQGNSA. CDR3 length: 15 amino acids. CDR3 residues: CASSKAATGTQPQHF. CDR3 DNA sequence: TGTGCCAGCAGCAAAGCCGCGACAGGCACTCAGCCCCAGCATTTT. The entire variable domain, with the rest obtained from reference TRBV7-2 and TRBJ1-5, is as follows: GAGVSQSPSNKVTEKGKDVELRCDPISGHTALYWYRQSLGQGLEFLIYFQGNSAPDKSGLPSDRFSAERTGGSVSTLTIQRTQQEDSAVYLCASSKAATGTQPQHFGDGTRLSIL.

The genes are TRBV28 and TRBJ2-5, with 9 positions matching TRBD2. The trim removed 3 bases at V and 4 bases at J, leaving 9 bases unmatched. The CDR3 is made up of 16 amino acids. Germline V CDR1 and CDR2: MDHEN, SYDVKM. CDR3 nucleotide sequence: TGTGCCAGCAGTTTCGGTCCTAGCGGGAAAGGAGAGACCCAGTACTTC. Residues: CASSFGPSGKGETQYF.

The V and J genes are TRBV24-1 and TRBJ2-3, with D unresolved. The CDR3 is 12 residues long. Germline loops: CDR1 KGHDR, CDR2 SFDVKD. The V gene lost 1 base and the J gene lost 6 bases, with 4 bases spanning the gap. The CDR3 DNA is TGTGCCACCAGTGATTTCGGGGATACGCAGTATTTT. This translates into CATSDFGDTQYF.